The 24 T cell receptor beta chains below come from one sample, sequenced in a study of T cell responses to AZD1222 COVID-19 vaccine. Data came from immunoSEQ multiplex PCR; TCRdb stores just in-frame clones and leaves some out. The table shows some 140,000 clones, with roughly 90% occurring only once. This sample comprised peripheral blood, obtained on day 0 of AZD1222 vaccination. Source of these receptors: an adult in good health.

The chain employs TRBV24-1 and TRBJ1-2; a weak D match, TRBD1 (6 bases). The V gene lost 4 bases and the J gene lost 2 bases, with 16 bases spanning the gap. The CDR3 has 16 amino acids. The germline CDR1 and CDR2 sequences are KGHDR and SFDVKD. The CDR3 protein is CATSDPDWGPNYGYTF. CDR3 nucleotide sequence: TGTGCCACCAGTGACCCTGACTGGGGGCCCAACTATGGCTACACCTTC.

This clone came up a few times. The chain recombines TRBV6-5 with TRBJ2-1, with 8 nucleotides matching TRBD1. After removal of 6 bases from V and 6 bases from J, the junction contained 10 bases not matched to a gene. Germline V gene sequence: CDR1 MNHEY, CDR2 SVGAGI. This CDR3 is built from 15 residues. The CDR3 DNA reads TGTGCCAGCAGCCTCCCTATAGGGACAGGCAATGAGCAGTTCTTC. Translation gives CASSLPIGTGNEQFF.

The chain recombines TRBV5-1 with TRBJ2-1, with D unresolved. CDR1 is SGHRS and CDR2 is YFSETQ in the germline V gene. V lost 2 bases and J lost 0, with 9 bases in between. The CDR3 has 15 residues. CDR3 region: CASSFVPDSYNEQFF. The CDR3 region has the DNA TGCGCCAGCAGCTTTGTTCCAGACTCCTACAATGAGCAGTTCTTC.

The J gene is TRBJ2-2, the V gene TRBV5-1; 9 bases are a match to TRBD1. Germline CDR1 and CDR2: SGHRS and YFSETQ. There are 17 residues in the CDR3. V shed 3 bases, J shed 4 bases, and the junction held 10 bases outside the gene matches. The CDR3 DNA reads TGCGCCAGCAGCTCTGGGGGACAGGGAGGGGCCACCGGGGAGCTGTTTTTT. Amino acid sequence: CASSSGGQGGATGELFF.

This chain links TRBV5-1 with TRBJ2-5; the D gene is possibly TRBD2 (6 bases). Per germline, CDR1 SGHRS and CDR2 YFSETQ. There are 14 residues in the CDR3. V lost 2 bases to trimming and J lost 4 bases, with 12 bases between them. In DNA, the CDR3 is TGCGCCAGCAGCTTCTTCACGGGAGCAGAGACCCAGTACTTC. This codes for CASSFFTGAETQYF.

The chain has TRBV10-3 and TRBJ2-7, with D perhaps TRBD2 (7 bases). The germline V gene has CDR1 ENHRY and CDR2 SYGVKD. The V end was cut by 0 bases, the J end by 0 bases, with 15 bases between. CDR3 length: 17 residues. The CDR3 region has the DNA TGTGCCATCAGTGAGTCGTGGGGGCGGGGGAGCTCCTACGAGCAGTACTTC. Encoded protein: CAISESWGRGSSYEQYF.

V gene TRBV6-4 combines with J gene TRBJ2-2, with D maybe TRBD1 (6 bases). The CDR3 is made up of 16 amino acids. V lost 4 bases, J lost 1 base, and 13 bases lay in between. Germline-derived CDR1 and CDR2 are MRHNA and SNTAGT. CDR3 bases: TGTGCCAGCAGTGCCGCTGGACAGCTGAACACCGGGGAGCTGTTTTTT. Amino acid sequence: CASSAAGQLNTGELFF.

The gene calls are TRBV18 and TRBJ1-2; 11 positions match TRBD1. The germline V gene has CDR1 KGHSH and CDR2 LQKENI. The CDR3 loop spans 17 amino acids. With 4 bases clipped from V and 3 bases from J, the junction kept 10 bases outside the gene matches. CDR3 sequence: CASSLAVGQGADYGYTF. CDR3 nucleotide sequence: TGTGCCAGCTCACTAGCCGTCGGACAGGGGGCTGACTATGGCTACACCTTC. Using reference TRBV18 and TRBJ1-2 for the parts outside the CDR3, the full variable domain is NAGVMQNPRHLVRRRGQEARLRCSPMKGHSHVYWYRQLPEEGLKFMVYLQKENIIDESGMPKERFSAEFPKEGPSILRIQQVVRGDSAAYFCASSLAVGQGADYGYTFGSGTRLTVV.

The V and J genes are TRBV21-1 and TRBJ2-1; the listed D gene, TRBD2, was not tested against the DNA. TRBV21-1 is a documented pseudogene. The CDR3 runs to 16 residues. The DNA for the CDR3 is TGTGCCAGCAGGAAAGGGGGCCGGGAGCCCCTACATGAGCAGTTCTTC. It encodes CASRKGGREPLHEQFF.

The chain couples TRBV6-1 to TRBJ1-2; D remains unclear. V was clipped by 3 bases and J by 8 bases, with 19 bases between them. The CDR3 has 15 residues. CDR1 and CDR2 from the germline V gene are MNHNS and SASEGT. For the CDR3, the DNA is TGTGCCAGCAGTGATCCCTCCGGCCCCGGAGGGGGCTACACCTTC. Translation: CASSDPSGPGGGYTF.

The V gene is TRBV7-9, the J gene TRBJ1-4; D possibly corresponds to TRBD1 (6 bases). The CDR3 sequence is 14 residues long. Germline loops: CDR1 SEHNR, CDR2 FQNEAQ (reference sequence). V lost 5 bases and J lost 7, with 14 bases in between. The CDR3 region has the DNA TGTGCCAGCAGCCAACAGGGTGGGGGTGAAAAACTGTTTTTT. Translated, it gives CASSQQGGGEKLFF.

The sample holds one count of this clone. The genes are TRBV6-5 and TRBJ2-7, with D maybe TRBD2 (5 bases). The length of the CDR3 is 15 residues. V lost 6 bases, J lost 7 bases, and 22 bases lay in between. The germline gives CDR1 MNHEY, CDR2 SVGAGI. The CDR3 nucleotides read TGTGCCAGCAGCCCCAAGCCCCGGGGATCTACTGAGCAGTACTTC. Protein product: CASSPKPRGSTEQYF.

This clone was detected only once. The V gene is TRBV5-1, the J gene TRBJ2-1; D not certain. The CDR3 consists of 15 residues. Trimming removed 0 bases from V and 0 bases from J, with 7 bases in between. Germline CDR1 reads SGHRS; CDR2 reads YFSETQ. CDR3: CASSLGISSYNEQFF. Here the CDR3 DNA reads TGCGCCAGCAGCTTGGGAATCAGCTCCTACAATGAGCAGTTCTTC.

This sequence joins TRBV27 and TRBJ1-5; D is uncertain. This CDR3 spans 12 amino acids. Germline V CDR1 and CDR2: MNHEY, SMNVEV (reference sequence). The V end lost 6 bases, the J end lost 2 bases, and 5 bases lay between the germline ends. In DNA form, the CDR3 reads TGTGCCAGCAGGCCGGGCAATCAGCCCCAGCATTTT. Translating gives CASRPGNQPQHF.

The CDR3 loop reads CATSEAGPTNEQFF. The CDR3 bases are TGTGCCACCAGTGAAGCCGGGCCGACCAATGAGCAGTTCTTC. The chain couples TRBV24-1 to TRBJ2-1; D unresolved. V shed 4 bases and J shed 6 bases, with 12 bases lying between them. This CDR3 has 14 residues. Germline CDR1 and CDR2: KGHDR and SFDVKD.

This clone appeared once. The CDR3 DNA is TGCGCCAGCAGCCGGGACGGCCTGACAATGGACTCTAATTCACCCCTCCACTTT. This sequence encodes CASSRDGLTMDSNSPLHF. This rearrangement joins TRBV5-1 to TRBJ1-6, with D perhaps matching TRBD1 (5 bases). V lost 4 bases and J 6 bases, leaving 23 bases between the germline ends. CDR3 length: 18 residues. The germline CDR1 and CDR2 sequences are SGHRS and YFSETQ.

The DNA of the CDR3 is TGTGCCAGCAGCTCAACGTTAAGAACTGAAGCTTTCTTT. Encoded protein: CASSSTLRTEAFF. The chain joins TRBV11-3 to TRBJ1-1; D not resolved. CDR3 size: 13 residues. Trimming removed 4 bases at V and 5 bases at J, with 11 bases between. Germline V gene data show CDR1 as SGHNT and CDR2 as YENEEA. Combining the CDR3 with reference TRBV11-3 and TRBJ1-1 gives the whole variable domain EAGVVQSPRYKIIEKKQPVAFWCNPISGHNTLYWYLQNLGQGPELLIRYENEEAVDDSQLPKDRFSAERLKGVDSTLKIQPAELGDSAVYLCASSSTLRTEAFFGQGTRLTVV.

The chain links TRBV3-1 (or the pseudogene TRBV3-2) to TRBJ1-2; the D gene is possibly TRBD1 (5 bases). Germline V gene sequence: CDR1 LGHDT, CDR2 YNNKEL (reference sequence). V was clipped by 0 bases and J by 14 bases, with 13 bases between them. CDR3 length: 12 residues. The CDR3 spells CASSQERQRQTF. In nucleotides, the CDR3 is TGTGCCAGCAGCCAAGAGAGACAGCGGCAAACCTTC.

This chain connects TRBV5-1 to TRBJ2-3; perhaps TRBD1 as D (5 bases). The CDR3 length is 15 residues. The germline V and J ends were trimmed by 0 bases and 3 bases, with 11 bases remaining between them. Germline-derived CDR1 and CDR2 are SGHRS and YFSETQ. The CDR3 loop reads CASSLEGYGTDTQYF. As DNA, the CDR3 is TGCGCCAGCAGCTTGGAGGGGTATGGGACAGATACGCAGTATTTT.

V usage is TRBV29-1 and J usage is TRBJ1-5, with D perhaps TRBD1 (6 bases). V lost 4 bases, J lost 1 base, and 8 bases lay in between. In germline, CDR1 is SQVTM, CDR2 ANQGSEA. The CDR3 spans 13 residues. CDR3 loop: CSVGGASNQPQHF. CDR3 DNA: TGCAGCGTTGGGGGGGCGAGCAATCAGCCCCAGCATTTT.

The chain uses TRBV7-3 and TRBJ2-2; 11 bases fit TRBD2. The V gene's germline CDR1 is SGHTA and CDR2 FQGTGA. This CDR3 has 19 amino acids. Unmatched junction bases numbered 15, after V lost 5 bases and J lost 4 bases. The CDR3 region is CASSDPGTSGHTGTGELFF. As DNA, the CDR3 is TGTGCCAGCAGCGACCCCGGGACTAGCGGACATACTGGCACCGGGGAGCTGTTTTTT.

As DNA, the CDR3 is TGTGCCAGCAGACAGGGTATTCAGCCCCAGCATTTT. It specifies CASRQGIQPQHF. The chain couples TRBV6-5 to TRBJ1-5; D perhaps matches TRBD1 (6 bases). V gave up 6 bases and J gave up 6 bases, with 9 bases separating them. CDR1 is MNHEY, CDR2 SVGAGI, per germline. There are 12 residues in the CDR3.

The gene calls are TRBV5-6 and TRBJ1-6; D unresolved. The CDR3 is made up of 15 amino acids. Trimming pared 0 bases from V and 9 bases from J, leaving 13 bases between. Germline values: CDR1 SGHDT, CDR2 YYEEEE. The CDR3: CASSLGGRTGSPLHF. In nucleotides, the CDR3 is TGTGCCAGCAGCTTGGGCGGCAGGACGGGTTCACCCCTCCACTTT.

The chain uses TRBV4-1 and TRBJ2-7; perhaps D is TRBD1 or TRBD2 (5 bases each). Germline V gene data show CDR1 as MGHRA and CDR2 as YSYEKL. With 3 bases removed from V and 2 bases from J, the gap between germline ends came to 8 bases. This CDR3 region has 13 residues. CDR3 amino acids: CASSQPGPYEQYF. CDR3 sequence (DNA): TGCGCCAGCAGCCAGCCGGGACCCTACGAGCAGTACTTC.